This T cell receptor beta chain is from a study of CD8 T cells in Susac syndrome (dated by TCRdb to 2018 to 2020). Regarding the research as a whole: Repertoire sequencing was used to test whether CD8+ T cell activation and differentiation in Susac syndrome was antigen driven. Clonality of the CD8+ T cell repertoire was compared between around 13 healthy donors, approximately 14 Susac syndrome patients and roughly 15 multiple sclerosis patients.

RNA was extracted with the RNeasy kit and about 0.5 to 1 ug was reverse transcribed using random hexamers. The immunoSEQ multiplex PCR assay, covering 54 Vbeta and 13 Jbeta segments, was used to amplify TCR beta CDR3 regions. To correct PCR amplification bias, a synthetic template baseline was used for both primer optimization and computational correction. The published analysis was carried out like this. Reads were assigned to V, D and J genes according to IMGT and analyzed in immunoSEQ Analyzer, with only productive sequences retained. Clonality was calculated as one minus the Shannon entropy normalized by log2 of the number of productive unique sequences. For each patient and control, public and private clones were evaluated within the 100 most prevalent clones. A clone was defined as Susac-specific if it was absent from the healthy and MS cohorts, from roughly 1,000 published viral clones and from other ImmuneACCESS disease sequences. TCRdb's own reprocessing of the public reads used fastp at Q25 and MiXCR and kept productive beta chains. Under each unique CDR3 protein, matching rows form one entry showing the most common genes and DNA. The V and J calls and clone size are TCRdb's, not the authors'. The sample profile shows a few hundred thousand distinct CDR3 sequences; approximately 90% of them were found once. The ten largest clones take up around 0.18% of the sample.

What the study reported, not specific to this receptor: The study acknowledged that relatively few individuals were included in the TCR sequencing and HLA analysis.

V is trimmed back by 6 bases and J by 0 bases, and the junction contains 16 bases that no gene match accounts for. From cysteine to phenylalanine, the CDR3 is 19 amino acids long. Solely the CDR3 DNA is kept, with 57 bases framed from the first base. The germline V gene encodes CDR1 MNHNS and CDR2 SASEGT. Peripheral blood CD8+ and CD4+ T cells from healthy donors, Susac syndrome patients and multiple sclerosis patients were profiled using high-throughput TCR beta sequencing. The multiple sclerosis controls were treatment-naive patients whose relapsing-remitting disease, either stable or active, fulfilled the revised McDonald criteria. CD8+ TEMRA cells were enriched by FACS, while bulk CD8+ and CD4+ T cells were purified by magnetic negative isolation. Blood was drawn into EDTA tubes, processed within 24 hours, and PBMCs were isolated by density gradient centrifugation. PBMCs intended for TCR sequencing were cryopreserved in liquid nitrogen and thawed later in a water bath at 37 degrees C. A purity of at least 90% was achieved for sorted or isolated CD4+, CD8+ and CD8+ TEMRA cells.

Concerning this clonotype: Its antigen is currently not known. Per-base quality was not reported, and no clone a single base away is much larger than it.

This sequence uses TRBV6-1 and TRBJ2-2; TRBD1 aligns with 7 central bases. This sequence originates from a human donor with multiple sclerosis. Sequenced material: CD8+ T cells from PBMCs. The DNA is TGTGCCAGCAGGACGAATGACAGGGTGATCCCCCCGAACACCGGGGAGCTGTTTTTT. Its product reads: CASRTNDRVIPPNTGELFF.